This T cell receptor beta chain stems from a study of blood T cell repertoires in COVID-19. Study at large: Material from acute and convalescent COVID-19 was sourced from the United States, Italy and Spain. The cDNA or gDNA used as material had been derived from T cells, B-cell-depleted T cells, or PBMCs.

The authors' processing: For nucleated cells, counts were estimated from reference gene primer amplification. TCRdb's copy holds only in-frame clones and misses some; the assay was immunoSEQ multiplex PCR. From that table come the V and J calls and clone size; the DNA was used to work out D and trimming. This table has about 200,000 clones, roughly 75% appearing once. CDR3 length: 14 residues. Trimming took off 6 bases at V and 4 bases at J, with 12 bases between the two ends. CDR1 and CDR2 (germline): SNHLY, FYNNEI. This clone was detected only a few times. The rearrangement joins TRBV2 to TRBJ2-2; D may be TRBD2 (6 bases). The origin of this receptor is a woman in her sixties or seventies with acute or convalescent COVID-19. The specimen was peripheral blood. The CDR3 spells CASRGDLLTGELFF. The CDR3 DNA reads as TGTGCCAGCAGGGGGGACTTGCTCACCGGGGAGCTGTTTTTT.